Listed here is a single TCR beta chain. These data originate in a study of radiotherapy plus CTLA-4 blockade in lung cancer. Germline-derived CDR1 and CDR2 are SGDLS and YYNGEE. The CDR3 is 15 residues long. V was cut by 3 bases and J by 2 bases, with 12 bases left in between. The repertoire was sequenced with immunoSEQ multiplex PCR; TCRdb's copy has only in-frame clones and lacks some. The sample holds about 90,000 clones, 55% to 75% seen once. This receptor was identified in a human donor with non-small cell lung cancer that progressed on radiotherapy plus ipilimumab. The V call is TRBV9, the J call TRBJ2-1, with D perhaps given as TRBD1 or TRBD2 (6 bases each). The sample was peripheral blood, taken from a patient treated with radiotherapy plus ipilimumab. In DNA, the CDR3 is TGTGCCAGCAGCGGAACGGGGGCCGCCTACAATGAGCAGTTCTTC. Protein: CASSGTGAAYNEQFF. The complete variable domain, with remaining parts taken from reference TRBV9 and TRBJ2-1, reads DSGVTQTPKHLITATGQRVTLRCSPRSGDLSVYWYQQSLDQGLQFLIQYYNGEERAKGNILERFSAQQFPDLHSELNLSSLELGDSALYFCASSGTGAAYNEQFFGPGTRLTVL.